Below are 2 T cell receptor beta chains sequenced from a single sample in a study. TCRdb used MiXCR to reprocess the RT-PCR reads, holding one entry per CDR3 protein. The table records fewer than 800,000 distinct CDR3 sequences, 12% to 15% of them present only once. The sequenced sample was memory CD4+ T cells from blood. Every receptor here comes from a female donor in good health, serving as a healthy control.

This clonotype was found many times. The rearrangement links TRBV5-1 to TRBJ1-1, with no clear D. The germline V and J ends were trimmed by 0 bases and 5 bases, with 17 bases remaining between them. The CDR3 covers 16 residues. Germline-derived CDR1 and CDR2 are SGHRS and YFSETQ. The CDR3 reads CASSLGDGDVGTEAFF. The CDR3 DNA reads as TGCGCCAGCAGCTTGGGTGATGGGGATGTTGGGACTGAAGCTTTCTTT.

The chain recombines TRBV3-1 with TRBJ1-2; unclear D gene. Trimming took off 1 base at V and 7 bases at J, with 10 bases between the two ends. CDR1 and CDR2 (germline): LGHDT, YNNKEL (reference sequence). This CDR3 is 13 amino acids long. DNA of the CDR3: TGTGCCAGCAGCCAAGTGCTTCGGGGTGGCTACACCTTC. It specifies CASSQVLRGGYTF.